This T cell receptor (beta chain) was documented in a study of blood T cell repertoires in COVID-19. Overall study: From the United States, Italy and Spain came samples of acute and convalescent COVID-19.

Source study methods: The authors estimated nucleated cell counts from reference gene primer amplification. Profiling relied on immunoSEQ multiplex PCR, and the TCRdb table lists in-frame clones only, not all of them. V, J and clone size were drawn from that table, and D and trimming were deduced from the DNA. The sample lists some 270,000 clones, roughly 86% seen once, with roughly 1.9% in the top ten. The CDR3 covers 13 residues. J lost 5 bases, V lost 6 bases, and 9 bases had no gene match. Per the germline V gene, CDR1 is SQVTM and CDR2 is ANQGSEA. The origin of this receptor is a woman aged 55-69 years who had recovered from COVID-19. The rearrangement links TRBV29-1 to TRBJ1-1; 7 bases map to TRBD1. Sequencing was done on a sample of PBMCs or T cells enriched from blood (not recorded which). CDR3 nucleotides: TGCAGCGTAATACAGGGGCTGGGGACTGAAGCTTTCTTT. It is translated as CSVIQGLGTEAFF. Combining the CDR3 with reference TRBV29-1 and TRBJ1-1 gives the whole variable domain SAVISQKPSRDICQRGTSLTIQCQVDSQVTMMFWYRQQPGQSLTLIATANQGSEATYESGFVIDKFPISRPNLTFSTLTVSNMSPEDSSIYLCSVIQGLGTEAFFGQGTRLTVV.